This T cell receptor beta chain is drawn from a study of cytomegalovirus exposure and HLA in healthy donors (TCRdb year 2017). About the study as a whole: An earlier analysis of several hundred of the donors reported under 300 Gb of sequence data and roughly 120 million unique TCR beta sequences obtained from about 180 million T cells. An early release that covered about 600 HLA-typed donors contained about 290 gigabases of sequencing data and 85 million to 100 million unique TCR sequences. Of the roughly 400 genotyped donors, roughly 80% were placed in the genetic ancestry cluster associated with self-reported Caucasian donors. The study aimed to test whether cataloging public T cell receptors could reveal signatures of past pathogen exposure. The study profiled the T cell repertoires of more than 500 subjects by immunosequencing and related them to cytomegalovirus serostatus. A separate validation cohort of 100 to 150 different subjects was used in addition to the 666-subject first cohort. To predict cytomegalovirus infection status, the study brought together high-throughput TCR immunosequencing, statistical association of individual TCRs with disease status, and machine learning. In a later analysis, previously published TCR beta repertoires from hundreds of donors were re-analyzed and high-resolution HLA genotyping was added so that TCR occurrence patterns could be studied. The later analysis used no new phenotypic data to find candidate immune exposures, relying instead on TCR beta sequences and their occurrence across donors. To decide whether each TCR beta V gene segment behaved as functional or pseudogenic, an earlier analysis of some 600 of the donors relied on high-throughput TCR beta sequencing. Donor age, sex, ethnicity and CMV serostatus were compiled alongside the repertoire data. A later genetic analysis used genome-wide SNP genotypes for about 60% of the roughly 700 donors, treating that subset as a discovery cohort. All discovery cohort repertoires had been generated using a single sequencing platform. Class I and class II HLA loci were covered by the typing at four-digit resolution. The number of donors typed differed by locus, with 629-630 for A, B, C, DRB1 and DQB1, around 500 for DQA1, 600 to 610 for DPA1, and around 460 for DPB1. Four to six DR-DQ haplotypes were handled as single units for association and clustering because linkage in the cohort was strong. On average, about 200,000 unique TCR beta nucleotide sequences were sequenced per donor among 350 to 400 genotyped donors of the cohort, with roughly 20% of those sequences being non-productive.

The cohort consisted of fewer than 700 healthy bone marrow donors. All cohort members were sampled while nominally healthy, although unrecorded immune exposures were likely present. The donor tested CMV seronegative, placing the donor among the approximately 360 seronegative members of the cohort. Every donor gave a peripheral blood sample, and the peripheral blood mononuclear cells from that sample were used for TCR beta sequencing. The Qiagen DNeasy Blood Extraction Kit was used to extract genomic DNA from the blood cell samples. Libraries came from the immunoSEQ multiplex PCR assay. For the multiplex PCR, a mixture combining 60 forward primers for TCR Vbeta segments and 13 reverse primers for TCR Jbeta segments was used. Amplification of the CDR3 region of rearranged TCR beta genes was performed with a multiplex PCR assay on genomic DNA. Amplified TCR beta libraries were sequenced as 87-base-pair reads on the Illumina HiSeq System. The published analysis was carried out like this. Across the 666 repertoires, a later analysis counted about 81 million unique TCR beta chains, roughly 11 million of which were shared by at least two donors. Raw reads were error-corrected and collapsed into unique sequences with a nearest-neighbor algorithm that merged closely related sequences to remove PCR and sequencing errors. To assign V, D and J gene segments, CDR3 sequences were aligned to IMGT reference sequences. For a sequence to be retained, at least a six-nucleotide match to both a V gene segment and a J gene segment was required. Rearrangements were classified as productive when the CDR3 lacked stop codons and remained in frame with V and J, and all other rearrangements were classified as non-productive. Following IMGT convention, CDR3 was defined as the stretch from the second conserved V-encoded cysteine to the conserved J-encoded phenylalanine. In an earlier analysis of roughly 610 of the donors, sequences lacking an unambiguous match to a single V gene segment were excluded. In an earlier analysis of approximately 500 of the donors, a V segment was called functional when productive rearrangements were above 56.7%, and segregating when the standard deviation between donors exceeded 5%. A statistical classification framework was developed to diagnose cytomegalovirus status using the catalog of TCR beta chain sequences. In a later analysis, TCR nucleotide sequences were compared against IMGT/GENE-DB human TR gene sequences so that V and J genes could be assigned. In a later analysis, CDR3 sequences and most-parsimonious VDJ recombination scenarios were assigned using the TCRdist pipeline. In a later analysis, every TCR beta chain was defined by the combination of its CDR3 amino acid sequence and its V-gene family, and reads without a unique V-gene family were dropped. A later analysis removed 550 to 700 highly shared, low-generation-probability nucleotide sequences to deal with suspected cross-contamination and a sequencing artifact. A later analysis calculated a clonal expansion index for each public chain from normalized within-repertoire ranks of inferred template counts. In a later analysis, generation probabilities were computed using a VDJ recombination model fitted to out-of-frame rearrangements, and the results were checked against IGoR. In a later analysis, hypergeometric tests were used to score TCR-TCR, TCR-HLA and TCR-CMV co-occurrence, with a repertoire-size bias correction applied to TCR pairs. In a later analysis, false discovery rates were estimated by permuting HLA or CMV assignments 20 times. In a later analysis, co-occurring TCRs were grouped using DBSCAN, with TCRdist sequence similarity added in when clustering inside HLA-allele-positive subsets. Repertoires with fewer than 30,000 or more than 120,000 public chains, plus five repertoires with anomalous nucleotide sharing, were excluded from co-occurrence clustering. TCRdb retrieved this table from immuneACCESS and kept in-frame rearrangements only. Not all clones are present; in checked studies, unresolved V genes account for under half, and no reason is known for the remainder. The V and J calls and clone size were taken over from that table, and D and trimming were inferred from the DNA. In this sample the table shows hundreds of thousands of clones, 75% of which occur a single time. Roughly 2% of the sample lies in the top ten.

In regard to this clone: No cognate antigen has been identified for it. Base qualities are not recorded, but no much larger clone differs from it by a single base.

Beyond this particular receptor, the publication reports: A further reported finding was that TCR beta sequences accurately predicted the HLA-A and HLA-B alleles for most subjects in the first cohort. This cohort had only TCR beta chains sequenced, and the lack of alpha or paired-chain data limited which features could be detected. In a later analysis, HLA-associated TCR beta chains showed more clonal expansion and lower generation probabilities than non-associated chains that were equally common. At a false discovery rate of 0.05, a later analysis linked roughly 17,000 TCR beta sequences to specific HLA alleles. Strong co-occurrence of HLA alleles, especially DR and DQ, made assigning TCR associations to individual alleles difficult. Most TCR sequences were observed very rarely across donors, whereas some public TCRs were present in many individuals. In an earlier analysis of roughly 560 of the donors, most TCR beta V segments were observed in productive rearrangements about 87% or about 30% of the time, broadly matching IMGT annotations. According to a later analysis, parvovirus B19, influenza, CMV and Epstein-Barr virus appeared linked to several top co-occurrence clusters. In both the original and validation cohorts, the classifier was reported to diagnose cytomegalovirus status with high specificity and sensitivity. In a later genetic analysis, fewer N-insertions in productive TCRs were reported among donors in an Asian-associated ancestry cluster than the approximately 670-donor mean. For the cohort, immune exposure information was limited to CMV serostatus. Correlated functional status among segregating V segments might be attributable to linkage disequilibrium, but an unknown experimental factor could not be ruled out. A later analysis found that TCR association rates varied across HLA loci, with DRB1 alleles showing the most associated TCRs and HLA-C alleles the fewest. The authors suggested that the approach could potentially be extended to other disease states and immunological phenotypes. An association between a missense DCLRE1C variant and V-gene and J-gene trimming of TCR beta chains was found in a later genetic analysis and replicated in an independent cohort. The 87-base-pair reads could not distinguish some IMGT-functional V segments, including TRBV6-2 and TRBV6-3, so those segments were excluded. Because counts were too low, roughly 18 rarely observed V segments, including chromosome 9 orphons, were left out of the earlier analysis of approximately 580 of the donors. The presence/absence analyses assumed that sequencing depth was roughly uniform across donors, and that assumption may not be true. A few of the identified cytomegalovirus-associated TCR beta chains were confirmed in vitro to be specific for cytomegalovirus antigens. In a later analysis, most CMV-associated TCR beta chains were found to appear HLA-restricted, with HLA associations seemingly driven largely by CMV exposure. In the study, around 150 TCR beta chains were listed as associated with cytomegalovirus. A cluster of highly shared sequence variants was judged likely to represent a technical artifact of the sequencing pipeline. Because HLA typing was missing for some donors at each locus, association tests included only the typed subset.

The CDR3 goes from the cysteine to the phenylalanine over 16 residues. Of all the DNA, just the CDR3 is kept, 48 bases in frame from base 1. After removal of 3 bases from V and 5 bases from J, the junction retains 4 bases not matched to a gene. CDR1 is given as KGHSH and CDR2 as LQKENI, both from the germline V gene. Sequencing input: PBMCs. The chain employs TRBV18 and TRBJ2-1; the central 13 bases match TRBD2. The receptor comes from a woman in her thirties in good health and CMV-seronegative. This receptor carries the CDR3 CASSPTGLAGNNEQFF. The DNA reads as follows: TGTGCCAGCTCACCCACGGGACTAGCGGGGAACAATGAGCAGTTCTTC.